The clone carrying this T cell receptor (beta chain) was picked up a small number of times. Per the original data handling: From reference gene primer amplification, estimates of nucleated cell counts were derived. Assay used: immunoSEQ multiplex PCR; TCRdb lists only in-frame clones, some missing. D and trimming were read from the DNA, whereas the V and J calls and clone size are those reported in that table. Of about 70,000 clones detected, more than 80% appear once; the ten largest clones hold 5.1%. This specimen comes from a study of blood T cell repertoires in COVID-19. For the study at large: Some COVID-19 samples were acute and others convalescent; all came from the United States, Italy and Spain.

The CDR3 contains 16 residues. Germline lookup yields CDR1 MNHNS and CDR2 SASEGT. V was pared by 1 base and J by 0 bases, with 7 bases between. This clonotype was sampled from a man at least 80 years old with acute or convalescent COVID-19. The chain uses TRBV6-1 and TRBJ1-6, with D unclear. The sample consisted of peripheral blood. The CDR3 region is CASSEDWSSYNSPLHF. DNA of the CDR3: TGTGCCAGCAGTGAAGACTGGAGCTCCTATAATTCACCCCTCCACTTT.